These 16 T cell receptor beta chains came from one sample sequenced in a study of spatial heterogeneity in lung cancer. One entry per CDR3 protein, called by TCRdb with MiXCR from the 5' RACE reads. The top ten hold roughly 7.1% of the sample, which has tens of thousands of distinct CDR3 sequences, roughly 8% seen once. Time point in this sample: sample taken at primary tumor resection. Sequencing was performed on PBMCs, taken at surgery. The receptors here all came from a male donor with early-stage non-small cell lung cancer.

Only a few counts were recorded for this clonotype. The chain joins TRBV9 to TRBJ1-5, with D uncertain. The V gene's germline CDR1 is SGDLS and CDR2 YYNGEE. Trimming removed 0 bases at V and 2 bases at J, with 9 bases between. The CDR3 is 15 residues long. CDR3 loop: CASSVGPGGNQPQHF. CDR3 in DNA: TGTGCCAGCAGCGTAGGCCCCGGTGGCAATCAGCCCCAGCATTTT.

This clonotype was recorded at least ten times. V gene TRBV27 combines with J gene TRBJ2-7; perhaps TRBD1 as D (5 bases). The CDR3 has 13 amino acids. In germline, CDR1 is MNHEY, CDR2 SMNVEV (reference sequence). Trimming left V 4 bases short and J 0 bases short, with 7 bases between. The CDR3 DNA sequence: TGTGCCAGCAGTTACGACAGCTCCTACGAGCAGTACTTC. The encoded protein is CASSYDSSYEQYF.

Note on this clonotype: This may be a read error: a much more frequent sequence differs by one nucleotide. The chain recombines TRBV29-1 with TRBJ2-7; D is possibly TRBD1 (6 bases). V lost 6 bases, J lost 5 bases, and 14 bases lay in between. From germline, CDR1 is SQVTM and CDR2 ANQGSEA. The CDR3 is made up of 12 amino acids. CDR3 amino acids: CSVIPRGHEQYF. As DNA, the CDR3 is TGCAGCGTCATACCCAGGGGTCACGAGCAGTACTTC.

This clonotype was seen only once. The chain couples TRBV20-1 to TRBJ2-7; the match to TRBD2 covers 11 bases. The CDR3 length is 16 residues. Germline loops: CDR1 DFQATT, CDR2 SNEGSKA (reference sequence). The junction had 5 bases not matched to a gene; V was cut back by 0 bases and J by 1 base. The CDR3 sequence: CSARDPLAGGSYEQYF. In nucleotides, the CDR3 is TGCAGTGCTAGAGACCCCCTAGCGGGAGGATCCTACGAGCAGTACTTC.

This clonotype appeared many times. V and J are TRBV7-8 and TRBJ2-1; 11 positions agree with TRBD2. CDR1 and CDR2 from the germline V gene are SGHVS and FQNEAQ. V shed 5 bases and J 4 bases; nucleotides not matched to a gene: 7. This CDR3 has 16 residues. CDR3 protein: CASSLTGTSGYNEQFF. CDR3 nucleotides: TGTGCCAGCAGCCTTACCGGGACTAGCGGTTACAATGAGCAGTTCTTC.

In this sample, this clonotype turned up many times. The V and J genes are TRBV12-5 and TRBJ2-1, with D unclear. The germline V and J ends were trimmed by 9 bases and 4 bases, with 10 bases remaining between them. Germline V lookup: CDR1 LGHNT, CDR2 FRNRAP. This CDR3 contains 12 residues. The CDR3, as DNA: TGTGCTAGCACCGAACTGTACAATGAGCAGTTCTTC. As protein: CASTELYNEQFF.

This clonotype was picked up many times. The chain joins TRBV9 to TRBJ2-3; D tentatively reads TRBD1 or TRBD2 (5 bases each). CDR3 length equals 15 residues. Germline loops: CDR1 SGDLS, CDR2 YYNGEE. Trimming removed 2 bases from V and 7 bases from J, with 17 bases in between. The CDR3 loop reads CASSVKPGTFNTQYF. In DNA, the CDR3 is TGTGCCAGCAGCGTTAAGCCCGGGACCTTTAATACGCAGTATTTT.

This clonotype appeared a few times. CDR3 in amino acids: CASSPAGTYNEQFF. In DNA, the CDR3 is TGTGCCAGCAGCCCAGCGGGGACCTACAATGAGCAGTTCTTC. The V and J genes are TRBV6-6 and TRBJ2-1; 7 positions agree with TRBD2. The trim removed 6 bases at V and 2 bases at J, leaving 4 bases unmatched. The germline gives CDR1 MNHNY, CDR2 SVGAGI (reference sequence). This CDR3 has 14 amino acids.

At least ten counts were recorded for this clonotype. The CDR3 nucleotides read TGTGCCAGCAGCCAAGAATGGACCGGGGGGAACATTCAGTACTTC. Translated, it gives CASSQEWTGGNIQYF. V and J are TRBV4-2 and TRBJ2-4; TRBD2 aligns across 7 bases. The V segment lost 0 bases and the J segment 7 bases; nucleotides outside the gene matches: 6. Germline values: CDR1 LGHNA, CDR2 YNFKEQ. CDR3 length equals 15 residues.

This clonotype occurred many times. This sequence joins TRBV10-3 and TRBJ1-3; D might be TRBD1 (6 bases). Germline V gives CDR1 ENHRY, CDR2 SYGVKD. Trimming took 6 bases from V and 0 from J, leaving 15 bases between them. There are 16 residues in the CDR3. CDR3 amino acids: CAISPQGRSSGNTIYF. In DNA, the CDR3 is TGTGCCATCAGCCCACAGGGAAGGAGCTCTGGAAACACCATATATTTT.

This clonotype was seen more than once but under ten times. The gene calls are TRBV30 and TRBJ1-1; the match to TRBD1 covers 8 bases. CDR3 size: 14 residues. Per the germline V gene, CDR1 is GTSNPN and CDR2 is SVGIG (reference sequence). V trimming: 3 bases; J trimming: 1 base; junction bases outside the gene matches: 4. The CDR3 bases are TGTGCCTGGAGCGTCGGACAGGGGAACACTGAAGCTTTCTTT. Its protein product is CAWSVGQGNTEAFF. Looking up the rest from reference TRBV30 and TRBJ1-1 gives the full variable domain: SQTIHQWPATLVQPVGSPLSLECTVEGTSNPNLYWYRQAAGRGLQLLFYSVGIGQISSEVPQNLSASRPQDRQFILSSKKLLLSDSGFYLCAWSVGQGNTEAFFGQGTRLTVV.

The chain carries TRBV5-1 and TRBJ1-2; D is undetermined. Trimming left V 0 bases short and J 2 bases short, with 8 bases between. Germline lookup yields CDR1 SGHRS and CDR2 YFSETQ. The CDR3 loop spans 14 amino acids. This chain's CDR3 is CASSLGAPNYGYTF. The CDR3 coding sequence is TGCGCCAGCAGCTTGGGAGCCCCAAACTATGGCTACACCTTC.

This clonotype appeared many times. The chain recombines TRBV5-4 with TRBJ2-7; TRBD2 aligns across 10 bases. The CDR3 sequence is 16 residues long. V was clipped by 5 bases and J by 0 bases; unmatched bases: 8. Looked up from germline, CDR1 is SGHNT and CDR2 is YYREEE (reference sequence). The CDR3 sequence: CASSRPPSGGSYEQYF. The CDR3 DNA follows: TGTGCCAGCAGTCGCCCCCCTAGCGGGGGCTCCTACGAGCAGTACTTC. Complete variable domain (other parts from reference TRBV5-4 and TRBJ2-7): ETGVTQSPTHLIKTRGQQVTLRCSSQSGHNTVSWYQQALGQGPQFIFQYYREEENGRGNFPPRFSGLQFPNYSSELNVNALELDDSALYLCASSRPPSGGSYEQYFGPGTRLTVT.

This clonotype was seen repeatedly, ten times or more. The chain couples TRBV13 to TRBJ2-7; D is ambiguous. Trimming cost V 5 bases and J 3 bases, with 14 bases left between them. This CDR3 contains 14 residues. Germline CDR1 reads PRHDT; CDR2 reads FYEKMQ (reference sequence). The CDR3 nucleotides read TGTGCCAGCAGCCCCAGCAGGAGCGTCTACGAGCAGTACTTC. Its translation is CASSPSRSVYEQYF.

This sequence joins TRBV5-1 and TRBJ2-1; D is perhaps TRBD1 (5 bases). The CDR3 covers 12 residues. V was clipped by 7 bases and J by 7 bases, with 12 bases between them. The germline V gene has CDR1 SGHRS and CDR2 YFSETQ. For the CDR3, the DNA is TGCGCCAGCTCAGTTCCAGGGAATGAGCAGTTCTTC. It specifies CASSVPGNEQFF.

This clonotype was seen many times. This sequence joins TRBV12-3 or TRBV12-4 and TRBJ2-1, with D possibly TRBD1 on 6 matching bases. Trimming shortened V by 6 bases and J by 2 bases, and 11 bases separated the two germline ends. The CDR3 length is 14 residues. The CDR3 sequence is CASSVQGTYNEQFF. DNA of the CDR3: TGTGCCAGCAGCGTTCAGGGGACCTACAATGAGCAGTTCTTC.